The subject of this entry is one T cell receptor (beta chain). The antigen remains undetermined. The data were obtained in a study of CD8 T cells in ankylosing spondylitis. This CDR3 is 15 amino acids long. Germline CDR1 is ENHRY and CDR2 is SYGVKD. With 4 bases clipped from V and 5 bases from J, the junction kept 9 bases outside the gene matches. Study findings and constraints: Reportedly, disease-linked clones are significantly enriched in ankylosing spondylitis patients' matched synovial fluid. Certain motif variants had earlier been reported in reactive arthritis synovial fluid and blood. A TCR beta motif made of about 8 highly homologous variants seemed typical of ankylosing spondylitis blood.

Libraries of TCR beta came from quantitative 5'-RACE with molecular barcodes. TCRdb processed the 5' RACE reads anew with MiXCR; each CDR3 protein has one entry. The sample holds approximately 140,000 distinct CDR3 sequences, under 45% seen once. This rearrangement joins TRBV10-3 to TRBJ2-5; 8 nucleotides match TRBD2. This sequence was found in a male donor with ankylosing spondylitis. The sequenced sample was synovial fluid, either unsorted or a sorted T cell fraction (not recorded which). The CDR3 nucleotides read TGTGCCATCAGTGGCCACCGGGGGGGCTGGGAGACCCAGTACTTC. It codes for CAISGHRGGWETQYF.